This TCR beta chain originates from a study of cytomegalovirus exposure and HLA in healthy donors. The study, taken as a whole, reports: Certain sequence variants were highly shared and formed a cluster, and this cluster was likely a sequencing artifact.

Regarding this clone: The target antigen is unknown.

Primers: 60 Vbeta forward and 13 Jbeta reverse. Method: immunoSEQ multiplex PCR; TCRdb's copy keeps in-frame clones and lacks some. The sample lists roughly 140,000 clones, around 75% occurring once. V lost 4 bases and J lost 0, with 12 bases in between. CDR1 LNHDA and CDR2 SQIVND come from the germline V gene (reference sequence). The CDR3 has 16 amino acids. The genes are TRBV19 and TRBJ2-2; D is possibly TRBD2 (5 bases). The sequence derives from a man aged 55-75 years in good health and CMV-seronegative. The specimen sequenced was PBMCs. CDR3 nucleotide sequence: TGTGCCAGTAGTAAGGGTACGCGGGCGAACACCGGGGAGCTGTTTTTT. Translated: CASSKGTRANTGELFF.